This T cell receptor beta chain was documented in a study of T cell responses to AZD1222 COVID-19 vaccine. Study findings and constraints: Dominant CD4 TCR responses targeted spike regions 160-218 and 743-854. Donors were chiefly white British, with a greater number of females, and clonal diversity was perhaps underestimated.

Second doses were pooled across both intervals (about 4 or about 12 weeks). The data were produced by immunoSEQ multiplex PCR, yet TCRdb's version contains in-frame clones alone and is incomplete. This sample has over 100,000 clones; just over 90% occur once, and the top ten carry 0.9% to 1.2%. Note on this clone: The antigen remains undetermined.

CDR1 is LNHDA, CDR2 SQIVND, per germline (reference sequence). After removal of 7 bases from V and 6 bases from J, the junction contained 17 bases not matched to a gene. The CDR3 is 16 residues long. The sequence was collected from an adult who received the AZD1222 COVID-19 vaccine. The source material was peripheral blood, sampled 28 days after the second AZD1222 dose. This chain connects TRBV19 to TRBJ1-2, with 7 nucleotides matching TRBD1. Here the CDR3 reads CASTPERQGRENGYTF. The CDR3 nucleotides read TGTGCCAGTACCCCTGAGCGACAGGGAAGGGAAAATGGCTACACCTTC. The whole variable domain, remainder taken from reference TRBV19 and TRBJ1-2, is DGGITQSPKYLFRKEGQNVTLSCEQNLNHDAMYWYRQDPGQGLRLIYYSQIVNDFQKGDIAEGYSVSREKKESFPLTVTSAQKNPTAFYLCASTPERQGRENGYTFGSGTRLTVV.